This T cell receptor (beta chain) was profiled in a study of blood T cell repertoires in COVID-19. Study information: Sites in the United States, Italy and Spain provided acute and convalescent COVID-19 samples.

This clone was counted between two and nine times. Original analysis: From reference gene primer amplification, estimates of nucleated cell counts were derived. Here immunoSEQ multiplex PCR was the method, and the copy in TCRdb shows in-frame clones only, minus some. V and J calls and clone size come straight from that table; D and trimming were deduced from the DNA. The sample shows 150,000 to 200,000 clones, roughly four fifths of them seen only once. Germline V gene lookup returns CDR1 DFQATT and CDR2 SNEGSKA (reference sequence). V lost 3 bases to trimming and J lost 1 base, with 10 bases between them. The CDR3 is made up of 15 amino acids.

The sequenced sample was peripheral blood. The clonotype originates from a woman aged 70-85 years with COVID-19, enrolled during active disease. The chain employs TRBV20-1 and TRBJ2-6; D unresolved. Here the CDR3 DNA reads TGCAGTGCTAGTGGGTTACAATCTGGGGCCAACGTCCTGACTTTC. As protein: CSASGLQSGANVLTF.